This T cell receptor (beta chain) was observed in a study of T cell repertoires in cytomegalovirus infection. In the study overall: Through public TCR beta signatures, both CMV infection and matching HLA type were indicated.

This clonotype was seen only a few times. The CDR3 is 15 amino acids. Germline CDR1 reads MDHEN; CDR2 reads SYDVKM. V was clipped by 2 bases and J by 6 bases, with 16 bases between them. TCRdb ran MiXCR on the reads and lists one entry per CDR3 protein. The table lists some 680,000 distinct CDR3 sequences, 35% to 45% of them singletons. The clonotype comes from a human donor in good health (CMV status not recorded). Some clones in this sample may be carry-over from other donors' samples. This chain connects TRBV28 to TRBJ1-1, with D hard to call. Sequencing was carried out using PBMCs. CDR3 amino acids: CASSLSVSYRAEAFF. The CDR3 DNA reads TGTGCCAGCAGTTTAAGCGTTAGTTATCGGGCTGAAGCTTTCTTT.